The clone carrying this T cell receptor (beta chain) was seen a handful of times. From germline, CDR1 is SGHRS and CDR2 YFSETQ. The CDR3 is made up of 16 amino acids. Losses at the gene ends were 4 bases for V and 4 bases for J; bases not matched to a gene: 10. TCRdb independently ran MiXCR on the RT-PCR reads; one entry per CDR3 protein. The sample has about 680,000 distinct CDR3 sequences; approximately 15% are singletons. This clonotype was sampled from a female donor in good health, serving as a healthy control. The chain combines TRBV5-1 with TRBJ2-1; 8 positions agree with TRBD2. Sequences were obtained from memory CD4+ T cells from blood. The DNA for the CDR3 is TGCGCCAGCAGCCTGGATCTTAGCGGGACATACAATGAGCAGTTCTTC. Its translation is CASSLDLSGTYNEQFF. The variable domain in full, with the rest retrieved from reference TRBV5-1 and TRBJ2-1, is KAGVTQTPRYLIKTRGQQVTLSCSPISGHRSVSWYQQTPGQGLQFLFEYFSETQRNKGNFPGRFSGRQFSNSRSEMNVSTLELGDSALYLCASSLDLSGTYNEQFFGPGTRLTVL.